The next 6 T cell receptor beta chains were all read from a single sample in a study of patients and donors after allogeneic stem cell transplantation. TCRdb redid the calling of the RT-PCR reads with MiXCR, one entry per CDR3 protein. The sample lists 150,000 to 200,000 distinct CDR3 sequences; about 24% were seen once. Sequenced sample: blood, either unsorted or a sorted T cell fraction (not recorded which). The receptors were sampled from a human donor who was either an allogeneic HSCT recipient or a stem cell or donor lymphocyte infusion donor (not recorded which). It is not recorded whose cells these are; they may come from a transplant donor.

This chain joins TRBV6-6 and TRBJ1-3, with D unclear. Germline CDR1 and CDR2: MNHNY and SVGAGI (reference sequence). The CDR3 is 15 residues long. V gave up 7 bases and J gave up 0 bases, with 13 bases separating them. This CDR3 is CASNNLGGSGNTIYF. The CDR3 region has the DNA TGTGCCAGCAACAACCTCGGAGGCTCTGGAAACACCATATATTTT.

The chain links TRBV11-2 to TRBJ2-3; 10 bases line up with TRBD2. The germline V gene has CDR1 SGHAT and CDR2 FQNNGV. The CDR3 runs 15 residues. Unmatched junction bases numbered 5, after V lost 3 bases and J lost 5 bases. The CDR3 nucleotides are TGTGCCAGCAGCTTGCAGCGGGGGGGCTTAGATACGCAGTATTTT. Protein sequence: CASSLQRGGLDTQYF. Looking up the rest from reference TRBV11-2 and TRBJ2-3 gives the full variable domain: EAGVAQSPRYKIIEKRQSVAFWCNPISGHATLYWYQQILGQGPKLLIQFQNNGVVDDSQLPKDRFSAERLKGVDSTLKIQPAKLEDSAVYLCASSLQRGGLDTQYFGPGTRLTVL.

In its sample, this clonotype was seen many times. The V call is TRBV5-1, the J call TRBJ1-5, with 7 nucleotides matching TRBD1. CDR1 and CDR2 from the germline V gene are SGHRS and YFSETQ. The CDR3 covers 14 residues. V dropped 0 bases and J dropped 9; count of bases not matched to a gene: 6. The CDR3 nucleotides are TGCGCCAGCAGCTTGGAACAGGGGCGTGGGCCCCAGCATTTT. This gives the protein CASSLEQGRGPQHF.

This clonotype appeared many times. The chain employs TRBV12-3 or TRBV12-4 and TRBJ1-6; no firm D call. This CDR3 contains 12 residues. V was trimmed by 6 bases and J by 6 bases, leaving 6 bases between them. The CDR3 DNA is TGTGCCAGCAGCGGAGGTAATTCACCCCTCCACTTT. The encoded protein is CASSGGNSPLHF.

The chain carries TRBV15 and TRBJ1-5, with D possibly matching TRBD1 (5 bases). V was clipped by 5 bases and J by 2 bases, with 16 bases between them. This CDR3 has 16 residues. Germline CDR1 reads LNHNV; CDR2 reads YYDKDF (reference sequence). The CDR3 DNA sequence: TGTGCCACCAGCCCTAAGGCCCGGGGCGGCAATCAGCCCCAGCATTTT. Its protein product is CATSPKARGGNQPQHF. The full variable domain, rest sourced from reference TRBV15 and TRBJ1-5, is DAMVIQNPRYQVTQFGKPVTLSCSQTLNHNVMYWYQQKSSQAPKLLFHYYDKDFNNEADTPDNFQSRRPNTSFCFLDIRSPGLGDTAMYLCATSPKARGGNQPQHFGDGTRLSIL.

This chain joins TRBV4-2 and TRBJ2-7; D is unclear. V was pared by 1 base and J by 5 bases, with 12 bases between. Looked up from germline, CDR1 is LGHNA and CDR2 is YNFKEQ. This CDR3 is 14 amino acids long. CDR3 sequence (DNA): TGTGCCAGCAGCCAAGTGTTGGCTCCCGACGAGCAGTACTTC. It specifies CASSQVLAPDEQYF.